The entry below describes one TCR beta chain. The antigen is not known. The germline V gene encodes CDR1 GTSNPN and CDR2 SVGIG (reference sequence). Trimming stripped 1 base from V and 6 bases from J, with 10 bases between. The CDR3 loop spans 12 amino acids. The data stem from a study of cytomegalovirus exposure and HLA in healthy donors. Study-level results: Cytomegalovirus-associated TCR beta chains were listed, numbering more than 150.

The method was immunoSEQ multiplex PCR; TCRdb's version includes in-frame clones alone and lacks a portion of them. The sample lists approximately 76,000 clones, about 94% occurring once. This receptor was taken from a woman between 18 and 29 years old in good health and CMV-seronegative. The source material was PBMCs. V gene TRBV30 combines with J gene TRBJ2-7; possible D gene TRBD2, 6 bases. The CDR3 sequence is CAWSDRGGEQYF. DNA for the CDR3: TGTGCCTGGAGTGATCGGGGAGGCGAGCAGTACTTC. Combining the CDR3 with reference TRBV30 and TRBJ2-7 gives the whole variable domain SQTIHQWPATLVQPVGSPLSLECTVEGTSNPNLYWYRQAAGRGLQLLFYSVGIGQISSEVPQNLSASRPQDRQFILSSKKLLLSDSGFYLCAWSDRGGEQYFGPGTRLTVT.